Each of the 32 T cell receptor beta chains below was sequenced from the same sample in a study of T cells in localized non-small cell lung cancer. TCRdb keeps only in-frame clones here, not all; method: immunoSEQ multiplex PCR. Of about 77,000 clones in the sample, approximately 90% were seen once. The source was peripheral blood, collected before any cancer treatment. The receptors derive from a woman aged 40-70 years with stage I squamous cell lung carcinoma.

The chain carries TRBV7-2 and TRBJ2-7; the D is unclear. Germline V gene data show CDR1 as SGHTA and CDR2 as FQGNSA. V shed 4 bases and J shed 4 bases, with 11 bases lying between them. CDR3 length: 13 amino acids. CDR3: CASSSSSVYEQYF. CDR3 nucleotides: TGTGCCAGCAGCTCGTCGAGTGTATACGAGCAGTACTTC.

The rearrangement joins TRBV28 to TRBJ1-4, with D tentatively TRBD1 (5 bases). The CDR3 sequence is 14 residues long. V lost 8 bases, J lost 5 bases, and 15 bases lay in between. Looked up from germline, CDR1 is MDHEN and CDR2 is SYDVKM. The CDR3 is CASSMGGRNEKLFF. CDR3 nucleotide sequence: TGTGCCAGCTCCATGGGGGGGAGGAATGAAAAACTGTTTTTT.

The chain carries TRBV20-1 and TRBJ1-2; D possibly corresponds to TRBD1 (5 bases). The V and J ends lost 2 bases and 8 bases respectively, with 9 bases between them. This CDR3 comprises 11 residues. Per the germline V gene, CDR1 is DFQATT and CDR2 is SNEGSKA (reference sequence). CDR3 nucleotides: TGCAGTGCTAGATCCAGGGAAGGCTACACCTTC. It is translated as CSARSREGYTF.

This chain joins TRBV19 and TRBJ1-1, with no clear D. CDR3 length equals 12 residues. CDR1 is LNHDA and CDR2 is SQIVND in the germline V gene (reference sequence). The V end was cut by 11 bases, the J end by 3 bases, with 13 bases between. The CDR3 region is CAGGGPYTEAFF. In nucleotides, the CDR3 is TGTGCCGGAGGAGGGCCGTACACTGAAGCTTTCTTT.

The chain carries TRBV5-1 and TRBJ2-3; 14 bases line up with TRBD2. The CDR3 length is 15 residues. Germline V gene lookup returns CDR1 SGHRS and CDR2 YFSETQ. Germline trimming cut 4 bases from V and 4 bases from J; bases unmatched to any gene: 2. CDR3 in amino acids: CASSPGLAGADTQYF. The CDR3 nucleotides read TGCGCCAGCAGCCCGGGACTAGCGGGGGCAGATACGCAGTATTTT.

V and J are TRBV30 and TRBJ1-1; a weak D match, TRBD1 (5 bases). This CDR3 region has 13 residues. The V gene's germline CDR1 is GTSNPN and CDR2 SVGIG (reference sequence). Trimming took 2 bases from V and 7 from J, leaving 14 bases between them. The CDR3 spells CAWSPGHAYEAFF. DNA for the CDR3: TGTGCCTGGAGTCCTGGACACGCTTATGAAGCTTTCTTT.

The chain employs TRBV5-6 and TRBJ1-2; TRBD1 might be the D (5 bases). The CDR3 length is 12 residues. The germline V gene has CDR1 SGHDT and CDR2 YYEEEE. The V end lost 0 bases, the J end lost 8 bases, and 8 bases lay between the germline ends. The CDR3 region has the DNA TGTGCCAGCAGCTTGGCCGGGGACGGCTACACCTTC. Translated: CASSLAGDGYTF. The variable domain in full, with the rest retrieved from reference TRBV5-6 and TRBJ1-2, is DAGVTQSPTHLIKTRGQQVTLRCSPKSGHDTVSWYQQALGQGPQFIFQYYEEEERQRGNFPDRFSGHQFPNYSSELNVNALLLGDSALYLCASSLAGDGYTFGSGTRLTVV.

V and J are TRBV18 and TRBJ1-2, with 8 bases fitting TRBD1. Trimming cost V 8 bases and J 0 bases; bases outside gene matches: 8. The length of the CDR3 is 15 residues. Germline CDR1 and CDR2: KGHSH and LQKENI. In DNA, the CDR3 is TGTGCCAGCCGGGGGGGACAGGCCCCTAACTATGGCTACACCTTC. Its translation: CASRGGQAPNYGYTF.

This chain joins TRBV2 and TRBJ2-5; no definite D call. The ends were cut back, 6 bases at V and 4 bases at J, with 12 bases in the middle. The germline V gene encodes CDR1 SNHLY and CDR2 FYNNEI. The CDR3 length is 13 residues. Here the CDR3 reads CASRRTRGETQYF. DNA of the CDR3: TGTGCCAGCAGGCGCACTCGAGGAGAGACCCAGTACTTC.

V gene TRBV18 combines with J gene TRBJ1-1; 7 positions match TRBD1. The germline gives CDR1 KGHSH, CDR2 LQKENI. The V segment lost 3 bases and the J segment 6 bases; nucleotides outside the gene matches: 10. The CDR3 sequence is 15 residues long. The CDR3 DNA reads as TGTGCCAGCTCACCCCAGGGGGGTGGAACACCTGAAGCTTTCTTT. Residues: CASSPQGGGTPEAFF.

The DNA of the CDR3 is TGTGCCTGGAGTACAGGGCCCACCTTGAACACTGAAGCTTTCTTT. It codes for CAWSTGPTLNTEAFF. The chain links TRBV30 to TRBJ1-1; D is possibly TRBD1 (6 bases). V lost 2 bases and J 0 bases, leaving 13 bases between the germline ends. Germline CDR1 is GTSNPN and CDR2 is SVGIG (reference sequence). The CDR3 is 15 residues long.

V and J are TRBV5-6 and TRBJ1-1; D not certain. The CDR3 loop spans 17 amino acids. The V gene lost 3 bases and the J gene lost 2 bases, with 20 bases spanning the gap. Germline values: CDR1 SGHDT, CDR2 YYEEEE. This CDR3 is CASSSLIARYFNTEAFF. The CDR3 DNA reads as TGTGCCAGCAGCTCCCTCATAGCCAGATACTTTAACACTGAAGCTTTCTTT. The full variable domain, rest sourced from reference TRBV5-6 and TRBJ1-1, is DAGVTQSPTHLIKTRGQQVTLRCSPKSGHDTVSWYQQALGQGPQFIFQYYEEEERQRGNFPDRFSGHQFPNYSSELNVNALLLGDSALYLCASSSLIARYFNTEAFFGQGTRLTVV.

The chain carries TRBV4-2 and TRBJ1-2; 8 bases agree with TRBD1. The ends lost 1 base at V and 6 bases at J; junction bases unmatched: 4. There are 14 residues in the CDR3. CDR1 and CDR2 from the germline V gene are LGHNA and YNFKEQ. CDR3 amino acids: CASSQAGQGNGYTF. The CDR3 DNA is TGTGCCAGCAGCCAAGCAGGACAGGGCAATGGCTACACCTTC.

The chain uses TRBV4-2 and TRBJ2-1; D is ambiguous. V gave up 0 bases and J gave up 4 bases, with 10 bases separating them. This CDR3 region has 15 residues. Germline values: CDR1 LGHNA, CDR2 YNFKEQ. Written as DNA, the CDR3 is TGTGCCAGCAGCCAAGATGAGATGGAATACAATGAGCAGTTCTTC. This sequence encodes CASSQDEMEYNEQFF.

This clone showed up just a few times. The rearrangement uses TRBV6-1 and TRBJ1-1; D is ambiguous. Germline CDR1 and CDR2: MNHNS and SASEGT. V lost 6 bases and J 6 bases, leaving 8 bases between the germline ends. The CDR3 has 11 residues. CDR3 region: CASRTDPEAFF. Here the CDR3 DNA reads TGTGCCAGCAGAACCGACCCTGAAGCTTTCTTT.

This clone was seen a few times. CDR3 amino acids: CASSPGVVGYTF. The CDR3 region has the DNA TGTGCCAGCAGTCCCGGGGTTGTTGGCTACACCTTC. The chain has TRBV2 and TRBJ1-2; D not resolved. Germline CDR1 SNHLY, CDR2 FYNNEI. The V gene lost 5 bases and the J gene lost 7 bases, with 11 bases spanning the gap. This CDR3 has 12 amino acids.

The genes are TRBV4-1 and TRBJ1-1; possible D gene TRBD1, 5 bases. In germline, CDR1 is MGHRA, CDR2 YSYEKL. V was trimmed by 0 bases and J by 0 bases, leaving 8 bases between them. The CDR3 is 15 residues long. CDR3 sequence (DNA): TGCGCCAGCAGCCAAGAGGGACTCGTGAACACTGAAGCTTTCTTT. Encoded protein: CASSQEGLVNTEAFF.

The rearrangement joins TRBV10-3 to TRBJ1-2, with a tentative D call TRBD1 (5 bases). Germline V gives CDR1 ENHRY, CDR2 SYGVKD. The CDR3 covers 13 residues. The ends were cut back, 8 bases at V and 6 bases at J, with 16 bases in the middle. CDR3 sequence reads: CAIAQGKVNGYTF. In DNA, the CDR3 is TGTGCCATCGCCCAGGGTAAAGTCAATGGCTACACCTTC.

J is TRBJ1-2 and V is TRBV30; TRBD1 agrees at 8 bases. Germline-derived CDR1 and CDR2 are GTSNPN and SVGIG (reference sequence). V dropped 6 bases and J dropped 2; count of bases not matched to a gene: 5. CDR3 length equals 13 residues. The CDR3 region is CACGQGGNYGYTF. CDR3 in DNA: TGTGCCTGCGGACAGGGTGGAAACTATGGCTACACCTTC.

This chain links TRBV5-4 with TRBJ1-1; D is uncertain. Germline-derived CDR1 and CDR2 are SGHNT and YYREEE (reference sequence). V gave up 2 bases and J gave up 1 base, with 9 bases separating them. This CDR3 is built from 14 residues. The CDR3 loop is CASSLGNANTEAFF. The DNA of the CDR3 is TGTGCCAGCAGCTTAGGGAATGCGAACACTGAAGCTTTCTTT.

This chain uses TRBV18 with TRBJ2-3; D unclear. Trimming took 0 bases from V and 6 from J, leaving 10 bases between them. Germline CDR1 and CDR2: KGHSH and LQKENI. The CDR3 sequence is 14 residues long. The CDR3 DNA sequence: TGTGCCAGCTCACCACCGTACAGCAAGGATACGCAGTATTTT. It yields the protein CASSPPYSKDTQYF. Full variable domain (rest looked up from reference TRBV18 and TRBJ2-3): NAGVMQNPRHLVRRRGQEARLRCSPMKGHSHVYWYRQLPEEGLKFMVYLQKENIIDESGMPKERFSAEFPKEGPSILRIQQVVRGDSAAYFCASSPPYSKDTQYFGPGTRLTVL.

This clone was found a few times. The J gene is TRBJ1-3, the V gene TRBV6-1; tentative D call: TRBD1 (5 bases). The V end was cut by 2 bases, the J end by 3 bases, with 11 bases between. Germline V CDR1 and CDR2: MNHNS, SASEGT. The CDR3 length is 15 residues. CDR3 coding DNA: TGTGCCAGCAGTGAAATGCGGGGCTTTGGAAACACCATATATTTT. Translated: CASSEMRGFGNTIYF.

This CDR3 reads CASRGWDRECEKLFF. DNA for the CDR3: TGTGCCAGCAGAGGATGGGACAGGGAATGCGAAAAACTGTTTTTT. The V call is TRBV6-4, the J call TRBJ1-4, with 9 nucleotides matching TRBD1. CDR1 is MRHNA and CDR2 is SNTAGT in the germline V gene. CDR3 length: 15 amino acids. The V and J ends lost 6 bases and 8 bases, in that order; junction bases with no gene match: 10.

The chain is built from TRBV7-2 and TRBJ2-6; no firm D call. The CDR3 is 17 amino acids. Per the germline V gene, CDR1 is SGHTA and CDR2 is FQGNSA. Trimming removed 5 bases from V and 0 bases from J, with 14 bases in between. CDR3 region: CASSRNAGPSGANVLTF. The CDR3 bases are TGTGCCAGCAGCCGAAATGCAGGCCCCTCTGGGGCCAACGTCCTGACTTTC.

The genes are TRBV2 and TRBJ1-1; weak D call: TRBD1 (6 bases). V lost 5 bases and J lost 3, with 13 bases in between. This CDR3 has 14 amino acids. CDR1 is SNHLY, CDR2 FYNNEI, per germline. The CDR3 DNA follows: TGTGCCAGCAGTCCCCGGGCAGGGGACACTGAAGCTTTCTTT. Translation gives CASSPRAGDTEAFF.

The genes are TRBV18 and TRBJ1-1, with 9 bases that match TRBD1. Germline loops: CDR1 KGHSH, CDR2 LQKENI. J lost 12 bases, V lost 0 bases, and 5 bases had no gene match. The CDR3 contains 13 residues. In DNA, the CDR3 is TGTGCCAGCTCACCACCGGGACAGGGTGGAACTTTCTTT. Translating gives CASSPPGQGGTFF.

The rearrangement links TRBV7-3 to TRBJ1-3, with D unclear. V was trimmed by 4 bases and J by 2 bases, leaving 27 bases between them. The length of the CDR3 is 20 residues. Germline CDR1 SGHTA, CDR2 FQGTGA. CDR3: CASSSETGSLAGKAGNTIYF. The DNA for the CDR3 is TGTGCCAGCAGCTCCGAGACGGGATCCTTGGCGGGGAAAGCTGGAAACACCATATATTTT.

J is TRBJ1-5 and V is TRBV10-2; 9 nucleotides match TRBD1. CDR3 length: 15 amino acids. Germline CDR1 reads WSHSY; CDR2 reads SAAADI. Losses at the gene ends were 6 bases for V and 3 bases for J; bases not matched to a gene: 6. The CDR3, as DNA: TGCGCCAGCAGCCCCGGGACAGGGTTCAATCAGCCCCAGCATTTT. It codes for CASSPGTGFNQPQHF.

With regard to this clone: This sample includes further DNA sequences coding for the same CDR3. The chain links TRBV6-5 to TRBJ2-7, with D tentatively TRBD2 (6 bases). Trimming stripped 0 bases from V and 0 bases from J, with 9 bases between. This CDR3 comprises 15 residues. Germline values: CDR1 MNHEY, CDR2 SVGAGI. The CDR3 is CASSYSSGSSYEQYF. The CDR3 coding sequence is TGTGCCAGCAGTTACTCTTCCGGGAGCTCCTACGAGCAGTACTTC.

The CDR3 DNA sequence: TGTGCCAGTAGTGTCACCGGGACAGCTCTAGGACAGCCCCAGCATTTT. Protein product: CASSVTGTALGQPQHF. The gene calls are TRBV19 and TRBJ1-5, with TRBD1 identical over 7 bases. With 5 bases clipped from V and 7 bases from J, the junction kept 14 bases outside the gene matches. This CDR3 region has 16 residues. Germline V CDR1 and CDR2: LNHDA, SQIVND (reference sequence). Drawing the rest from reference TRBV19 and TRBJ1-5, the complete variable domain is DGGITQSPKYLFRKEGQNVTLSCEQNLNHDAMYWYRQDPGQGLRLIYYSQIVNDFQKGDIAEGYSVSREKKESFPLTVTSAQKNPTAFYLCASSVTGTALGQPQHFGDGTRLSIL.

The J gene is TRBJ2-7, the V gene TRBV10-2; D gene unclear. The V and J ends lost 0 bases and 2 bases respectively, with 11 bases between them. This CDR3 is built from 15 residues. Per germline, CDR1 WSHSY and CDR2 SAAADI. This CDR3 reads CASSESGNGPYEQYF. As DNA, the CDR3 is TGCGCCAGCAGTGAGTCGGGGAACGGACCCTACGAGCAGTACTTC.

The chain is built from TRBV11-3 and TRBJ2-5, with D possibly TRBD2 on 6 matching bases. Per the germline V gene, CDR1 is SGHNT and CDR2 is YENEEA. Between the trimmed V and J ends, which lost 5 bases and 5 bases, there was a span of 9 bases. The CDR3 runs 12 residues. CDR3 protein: CASSRLGETQYF. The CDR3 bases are TGTGCCAGCAGCAGACTAGGGGAGACCCAGTACTTC. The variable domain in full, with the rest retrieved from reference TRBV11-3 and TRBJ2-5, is EAGVVQSPRYKIIEKKQPVAFWCNPISGHNTLYWYLQNLGQGPELLIRYENEEAVDDSQLPKDRFSAERLKGVDSTLKIQPAELGDSAVYLCASSRLGETQYFGPGTRLLVL.